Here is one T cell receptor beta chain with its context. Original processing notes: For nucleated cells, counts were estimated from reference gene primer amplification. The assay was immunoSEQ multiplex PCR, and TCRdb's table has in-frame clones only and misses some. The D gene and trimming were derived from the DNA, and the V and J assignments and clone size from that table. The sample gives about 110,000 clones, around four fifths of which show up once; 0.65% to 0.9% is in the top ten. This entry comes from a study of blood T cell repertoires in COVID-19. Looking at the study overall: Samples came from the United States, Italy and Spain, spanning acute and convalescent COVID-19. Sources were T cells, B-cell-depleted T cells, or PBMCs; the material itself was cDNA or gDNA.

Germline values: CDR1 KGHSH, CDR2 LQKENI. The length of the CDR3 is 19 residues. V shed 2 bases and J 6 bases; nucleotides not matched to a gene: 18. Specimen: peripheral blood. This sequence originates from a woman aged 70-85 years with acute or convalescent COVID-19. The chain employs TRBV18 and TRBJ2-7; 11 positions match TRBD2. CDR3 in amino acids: CASSPYRTGLAGGTCEQYF. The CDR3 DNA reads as TGTGCCAGCTCACCATACCGAACGGGGCTAGCGGGAGGAACATGCGAGCAGTACTTC. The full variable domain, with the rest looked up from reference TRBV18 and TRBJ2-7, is NAGVMQNPRHLVRRRGQEARLRCSPMKGHSHVYWYRQLPEEGLKFMVYLQKENIIDESGMPKERFSAEFPKEGPSILRIQQVVRGDSAAYFCASSPYRTGLAGGTCEQYFGPGTRLTVT.